This passage covers 32 T cell receptor beta chains from one sample sequenced in a study of cytomegalovirus exposure and HLA in healthy donors. Researchers ran the PCR with 60 Vbeta and 13 Jbeta primers. Clones were sequenced by immunoSEQ multiplex PCR, and TCRdb holds only the in-frame ones, with some missing. In the table there are some 95,000 clones, about 66% of which are singletons. The sequenced sample was PBMCs. Receptors originate from a man younger than 45 in good health and CMV-seronegative.

The chain uses TRBV5-1 and TRBJ2-1, with D possibly being TRBD1 (6 bases). Germline V gene data show CDR1 as SGHRS and CDR2 as YFSETQ. The CDR3 contains 14 residues. Trimming shortened V by 4 bases and J by 7 bases, and 15 bases separated the two germline ends. The CDR3 DNA reads TGCGCCAGCAGCGCGGTCGACACAGGGAATGAGCAGTTCTTC. Translated, it gives CASSAVDTGNEQFF.

The gene calls are TRBV19 and TRBJ2-2, with TRBD2 matching over 9 bases. The CDR3 is 14 amino acids. Germline CDR1 reads LNHDA; CDR2 reads SQIVND (reference sequence). V shed 7 bases and J 9 bases; nucleotides not matched to a gene: 9. CDR3 in amino acids: CASTLGGGVRELFF. The DNA for the CDR3 is TGTGCCAGTACCCTTGGCGGGGGGGTTAGGGAGCTGTTTTTT.

V gene TRBV4-1 combines with J gene TRBJ2-1, with 7 bases matching TRBD1. The V and J ends lost 4 bases and 4 bases, in that order; junction bases with no gene match: 10. Germline V gives CDR1 MGHRA, CDR2 YSYEKL. The CDR3 has 16 amino acids. This CDR3 reads CASSRPDRSPYNEQFF. The CDR3 nucleotides read TGCGCCAGCAGCCGACCGGACAGGTCGCCTTACAATGAGCAGTTCTTC.

J is TRBJ1-1 and V is TRBV27; possibly TRBD1 for D (6 bases). Germline CDR1 and CDR2: MNHEY and SMNVEV (reference sequence). The CDR3 sequence is 14 residues long. V lost 3 bases and J 5 bases, leaving 13 bases between the germline ends. The CDR3 DNA sequence: TGTGCCAGCAGTTTCAGGGGAGCGGGGACTGAAGCTTTCTTT. It specifies CASSFRGAGTEAFF.

V usage is TRBV2 and J usage is TRBJ1-5; 9 positions match TRBD1. The trim removed 5 bases at V and 7 bases at J, leaving 3 bases unmatched. The germline V gene has CDR1 SNHLY and CDR2 FYNNEI. The CDR3 contains 13 residues. The CDR3 DNA reads TGTGCCAGCAGTTACAGGGGGCAACAGCCCCAGCATTTT. Translated: CASSYRGQQPQHF.

The chain links TRBV19 to TRBJ1-4; the D is unclear. Germline V lookup: CDR1 LNHDA, CDR2 SQIVND (reference sequence). Deletions cut 5 bases from V and 4 bases from J, with 14 bases between. The CDR3 loop spans 15 amino acids. CDR3 amino acids: CASSAFGVLNEKLFF. The CDR3, as DNA: TGTGCCAGTAGTGCCTTTGGAGTCCTTAATGAAAAACTGTTTTTT.

The chain recombines TRBV14 with TRBJ1-2; D is undetermined. The CDR3 is made up of 15 amino acids. V was clipped by 0 bases and J by 5 bases, with 13 bases between them. In germline, CDR1 is SGHDN, CDR2 FVKESK. CDR3 nucleotides: TGTGCCAGCAGCCAAGAACCGCCAGGCTTGTATGGCTACACCTTC. Translating it yields CASSQEPPGLYGYTF.

The J gene is TRBJ2-1, the V gene TRBV5-4; 10 nucleotides line up with TRBD2. In germline, CDR1 is SGHNT, CDR2 YYREEE (reference sequence). This CDR3 contains 16 residues. The V and J ends lost 4 bases and 3 bases, in that order; junction bases with no gene match: 7. In DNA form, the CDR3 reads TGTGCCAGCAGCCAGTCTAGCGGGGGCCTCTACAATGAGCAGTTCTTC. It encodes CASSQSSGGLYNEQFF.

This chain links TRBV5-1 with TRBJ1-2; D uncertain. Trimming cost V 2 bases and J 7 bases, with 12 bases left between them. CDR1 and CDR2 (germline): SGHRS, YFSETQ. The CDR3 is 13 residues long. DNA for the CDR3: TGCGCCAGCAGCTTCCCAGGCCTCGGTGGCTACACCTTC. Translated, it gives CASSFPGLGGYTF.

V and J are TRBV7-3 and TRBJ2-7; perhaps TRBD2 as D (5 bases). The CDR3 is 15 amino acids. V was pared by 5 bases and J by 4 bases, with 18 bases between. CDR1 and CDR2 (germline): SGHTA, FQGTGA. The CDR3 DNA is TGTGCCAGCAGCCCCGGAGGCGGTACGGGGTACGAGCAGTACTTC. Its translation: CASSPGGGTGYEQYF.

The V and J genes are TRBV10-3 and TRBJ2-7; no clear D. CDR1 is ENHRY and CDR2 is SYGVKD in the germline V gene. This CDR3 has 15 residues. Trimming took off 2 bases at V and 1 base at J, with 12 bases between the two ends. DNA of the CDR3: TGTGCCATCAGTGAGGCAGTCAGGTGGTCCTACGAGCAGTACTTC. It encodes CAISEAVRWSYEQYF.

V and J are TRBV7-9 and TRBJ1-3; possibly TRBD1 for D (5 bases). The CDR3 is made up of 14 amino acids. V was trimmed by 5 bases and J by 1 base, leaving 9 bases between them. The germline gives CDR1 SEHNR, CDR2 FQNEAQ (reference sequence). The CDR3 DNA sequence: TGTGCCAGCAGCACCAGGGAATCTGGAAACACCATATATTTT. It is translated as CASSTRESGNTIYF.

Written as DNA, the CDR3 is TGTGCCAGCAGCTTAGTTAACAGGGGACCCTACGAGCAGTACTTC. This gives the protein CASSLVNRGPYEQYF. The V gene is TRBV7-2, the J gene TRBJ2-7; 7 bases align to TRBD1. CDR1 is SGHTA, CDR2 FQGNSA, per germline. This CDR3 is 15 amino acids long. V lost 1 base to trimming and J lost 2 bases; unmatched junction nucleotides: 5. The complete variable domain, with remaining parts taken from reference TRBV7-2 and TRBJ2-7, reads GAGVSQSPSNKVTEKGKDVELRCDPISGHTALYWYRQSLGQGLEFLIYFQGNSAPDKSGLPSDRFSAERTGGSVSTLTIQRTQQEDSAVYLCASSLVNRGPYEQYFGPGTRLTVT.

The chain employs TRBV19 and TRBJ2-2; no firm D call. Germline loops: CDR1 LNHDA, CDR2 SQIVND (reference sequence). The V end was cut by 7 bases, the J end by 4 bases, with 16 bases between. CDR3 length: 15 amino acids. The CDR3 is CASTLLAPGTGELFF. DNA of the CDR3: TGTGCCAGTACCCTATTGGCCCCGGGCACCGGGGAGCTGTTTTTT.

Remarks on this clone: At the DNA level, this CDR3 is encoded by other sequences in the same sample as well. The chain recombines TRBV7-6 with TRBJ1-1; D is unresolved. From germline, CDR1 is SGHVS and CDR2 FNYEAQ. The CDR3 totals 14 residues. V was pared by 3 bases and J by 3 bases, with 11 bases between. CDR3 sequence: CASSLGRGDTEAFF. CDR3 DNA sequence: TGTGCCAGCAGCTTGGGCCGCGGGGACACTGAAGCTTTCTTT.

V usage is TRBV6-1 and J usage is TRBJ1-2; 9 bases match TRBD1. Germline assignment: CDR1 MNHNS and CDR2 SASEGT. With V trimmed by 0 bases and J by 7 bases, 3 bases remained unmatched. This CDR3 contains 14 residues. Here the CDR3 DNA reads TGTGCCAGCAGTGAAGCCGGGACAGGGCCTGGCTACACCTTC. Translated, it gives CASSEAGTGPGYTF.

The chain links TRBV7-6 to TRBJ2-2; TRBD2 matches 9 bases. Germline lookup yields CDR1 SGHVS and CDR2 FNYEAQ. J was trimmed by 6 bases and V by 5 bases; bases with no gene match: 10. The CDR3 totals 16 residues. CDR3 loop: CASSLQNRLAAGELFF. CDR3 sequence (DNA): TGTGCCAGCAGCCTCCAGAACAGACTAGCGGCCGGGGAGCTGTTTTTT.

This clone has just a few counts. CDR3 amino acids: CASSLEGFGGYTF. The DNA for the CDR3 is TGTGCCAGCAGCTTAGAGGGGTTCGGGGGCTACACCTTC. The rearrangement links TRBV7-9 to TRBJ1-2, with D possibly being TRBD1 (5 bases). V was shortened by 1 base and J by 8 bases, with 11 bases between the two germline ends. The CDR3 has 13 residues. Germline V gene lookup returns CDR1 SEHNR and CDR2 FQNEAQ (reference sequence).

The chain links TRBV29-1 to TRBJ2-2; D might be TRBD2 (6 bases). Germline assignment: CDR1 SQVTM and CDR2 ANQGSEA. This CDR3 spans 14 amino acids. Trimming pared 3 bases from V and 5 bases from J, leaving 13 bases between. CDR3 sequence reads: CSVEEGIRTGELFF. CDR3 DNA sequence: TGCAGCGTTGAGGAGGGTATTAGGACCGGGGAGCTGTTTTTT.

The chain carries TRBV4-1 and TRBJ2-6; 8 bases agree with TRBD1. CDR3 length: 15 residues. Losses at the gene ends were 4 bases for V and 4 bases for J; bases not matched to a gene: 3. CDR1 is MGHRA and CDR2 is YSYEKL in the germline V gene. CDR3: CASSLGQGGANVLTF. As DNA, the CDR3 is TGCGCCAGCAGCCTAGGACAGGGAGGGGCCAACGTCCTGACTTTC.

The chain employs TRBV18 and TRBJ1-1; tentatively, D is TRBD1 (6 bases). The V gene's germline CDR1 is KGHSH and CDR2 LQKENI. This CDR3 is 14 amino acids long. Trimming pared 7 bases from V and 5 bases from J, leaving 17 bases between. CDR3: CASLPLGGATEAFF. CDR3 DNA: TGTGCCAGCTTGCCACTTGGGGGCGCGACTGAAGCTTTCTTT.

The chain carries TRBV10-3 and TRBJ2-3; 10 nucleotides agree with TRBD2. The length of the CDR3 is 14 residues. Germline CDR1 ENHRY, CDR2 SYGVKD. V was pared by 3 bases and J by 5 bases, with 2 bases of the junction left unmatched. In DNA form, the CDR3 reads TGTGCCATCAGTGAAGCTAGCGGGAGAGATACGCAGTATTTT. It is translated as CAISEASGRDTQYF.

The chain recombines TRBV5-4 with TRBJ2-7, with TRBD2 matching over 13 bases. Germline V gene sequence: CDR1 SGHNT, CDR2 YYREEE (reference sequence). The CDR3 runs 18 residues. V shed 2 bases and J 3 bases; nucleotides not matched to a gene: 11. This CDR3 is CASSFGGGLAGAVYEQYF. The CDR3 region has the DNA TGTGCCAGCAGCTTCGGGGGCGGACTAGCGGGAGCCGTCTACGAGCAGTACTTC.

The chain has TRBV4-1 and TRBJ2-1; 8 nucleotides align to TRBD2. Germline trimming cut 5 bases from V and 5 bases from J; bases unmatched to any gene: 8. The germline CDR1 and CDR2 sequences are MGHRA and YSYEKL. The CDR3 contains 15 residues. The CDR3 region is CASSGRLALNNEQFF. For the CDR3, the DNA is TGCGCCAGCAGCGGTCGACTAGCGCTGAACAATGAGCAGTTCTTC.

This clone has only a few counts. The chain is built from TRBV5-5 and TRBJ2-3, with D maybe TRBD1 (6 bases). V was clipped by 2 bases and J by 0 bases, with 13 bases between them. This CDR3 region has 16 residues. The germline gives CDR1 SGHKS, CDR2 YYEKEE (reference sequence). In DNA, the CDR3 is TGTGCCAGCAGCTTACAAGGGACACAGAGCACAGATACGCAGTATTTT. As protein: CASSLQGTQSTDTQYF.

V is TRBV30 and J is TRBJ1-4; tentatively, D is TRBD1 (6 bases). V gave up 7 bases and J gave up 7 bases, with 13 bases separating them. The CDR3 consists of 12 residues. Germline V gene data show CDR1 as GTSNPN and CDR2 as SVGIG (reference sequence). DNA for the CDR3: TGTGCCTTGGGGGCGGGGGGTGAAAAACTGTTTTTT. Translation gives CALGAGGEKLFF.

The V call is TRBV27, the J call TRBJ2-7; TRBD1 aligns across 9 bases. V gave up 7 bases and J gave up 1 base; unmatched junction bases: 2. The length of the CDR3 is 13 residues. CDR1 is MNHEY and CDR2 is SMNVEV in the germline V gene (reference sequence). The CDR3 bases are TGTGCCAGCACCGGGACAGGGTCCTACGAGCAGTACTTC. Translating it yields CASTGTGSYEQYF.

V and J are TRBV11-2 and TRBJ2-7; a weak D match, TRBD2 (6 bases). Germline-derived CDR1 and CDR2 are SGHAT and FQNNGV. The CDR3 has 15 amino acids. Trimming stripped 7 bases from V and 0 bases from J, with 16 bases between. The CDR3 region is CASISLGTDSYEQYF. The CDR3 bases are TGTGCCAGCATCTCACTCGGGACTGACTCCTACGAGCAGTACTTC.

The DNA for the CDR3 is TGTGCCAGCAGCTTAGGGGCAGGGGACAGCGGCGAGCAGTACTTC. Amino acid sequence: CASSLGAGDSGEQYF. The V and J genes are TRBV7-6 and TRBJ2-7, with 7 bases fitting TRBD1. J gave up 6 bases and V 1 base, and 9 bases lay outside the gene matches. Germline values: CDR1 SGHVS, CDR2 FNYEAQ. The CDR3 has 15 residues.

This chain connects TRBV5-1 to TRBJ1-4; 10 bases fit TRBD1. The CDR3 has 16 amino acids. Germline CDR1 SGHRS, CDR2 YFSETQ. Trimming removed 4 bases from V and 7 bases from J; junction bases left unmatched: 10. The CDR3 DNA reads as TGCGCCAGCAGCCTGGGACAGGGGAGGGGTAGTGAAAAACTGTTTTTT. Its translation is CASSLGQGRGSEKLFF.

This clone appeared once. An end of the junction does not agree with germline; a read error may underlie this. The sample holds other DNA sequences that translate to the same CDR3. This rearrangement joins TRBV7-9 to TRBJ1-1; D possibly corresponds to TRBD1 (5 bases). CDR3 size: 14 residues. Germline CDR1 reads SEHNR; CDR2 reads FQNEAQ (reference sequence). CDR3 protein: CASSRDSLNTEAFF. DNA of the CDR3: TGTGCCAGCAGCAGGGACTCCTTGAACACTGAAGCCTTCTTT. Filled out from reference TRBV7-9 and TRBJ1-1, the complete variable domain reads DTGVSQNPRHKITKRGQNVTFRCDPISEHNRLYWYRQTLGQGPEFLTYFQNEAQLEKSRLLSDRFSAERPKGSFSTLEIQRTEQGDSAMYLCASSRDSLNTEAFFGQGTRLTVV.

This chain joins TRBV20-1 and TRBJ1-1; TRBD1 aligns across 11 bases. The CDR3 length is 10 residues. Germline CDR1 DFQATT, CDR2 SNEGSKA (reference sequence). Written as DNA, the CDR3 is TGCAGAGGACAGGGGGCGTTTGCTTTCTTT. Encoded protein: CRGQGAFAFF.